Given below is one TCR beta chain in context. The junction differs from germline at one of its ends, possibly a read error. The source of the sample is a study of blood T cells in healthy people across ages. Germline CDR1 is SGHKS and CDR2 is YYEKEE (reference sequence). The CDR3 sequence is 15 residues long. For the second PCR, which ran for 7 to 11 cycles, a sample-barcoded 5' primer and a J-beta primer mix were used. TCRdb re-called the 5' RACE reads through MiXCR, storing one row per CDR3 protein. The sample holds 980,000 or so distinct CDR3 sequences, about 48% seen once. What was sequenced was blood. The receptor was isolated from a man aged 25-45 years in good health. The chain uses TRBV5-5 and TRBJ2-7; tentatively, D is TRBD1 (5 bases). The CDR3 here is CASSFLQGSSYGQYF. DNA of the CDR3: TGTGCCAGCAGCTTTCTTCAGGGAAGCTCCTACGGGCAGTACTTC. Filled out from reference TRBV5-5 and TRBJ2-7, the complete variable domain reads DAGVTQSPTHLIKTRGQQVTLRCSPISGHKSVSWYQQVLGQGPQFIFQYYEKEERGRGNFPDRFSARQFPNYSSELNVNALLLGDSALYLCASSFLQGSSYGQYFGPGTRLTVT.